These 4 T cell receptor beta chains were all obtained from the same sample, sequenced in a study of T cell repertoires in cytomegalovirus infection. TCRdb used MiXCR to reprocess the reads, holding one entry per CDR3 protein. The repertoire holds roughly 320,000 distinct CDR3 sequences, with about 8.8% as singletons. Sequencing was done on a sample of PBMCs. These receptors came from a human donor in good health (CMV status not recorded). Some clones in this sample may be carry-over from other donors' samples.

This clonotype came up many times. The V call is TRBV20-1, the J call TRBJ2-3; maybe TRBD2 (5 bases). V lost 6 bases and J 2 bases, leaving 15 bases between the germline ends. Germline CDR1 reads DFQATT; CDR2 reads SNEGSKA (reference sequence). This CDR3 has 14 amino acids. In DNA, the CDR3 is TGCAGTGCAAGGACTTTACGGCACACAGATACGCAGTATTTT. Translation: CSARTLRHTDTQYF.

This clonotype was found many times. The CDR3 nucleotides read TGTGCCAGCAGGTGGACAGGGGGCGTCTATGGCTACACCTTC. Translating gives CASRWTGGVYGYTF. V is TRBV28 and J is TRBJ1-2; 11 bases are a match to TRBD1. From germline, CDR1 is MDHEN and CDR2 SYDVKM. The junction had 4 bases not matched to a gene; V was cut back by 6 bases and J by 4 bases. CDR3 length equals 14 residues.

At least ten counts were recorded for this clonotype. The chain carries TRBV19 and TRBJ1-6; no clear D gene. The CDR3 extends over 13 amino acids. V lost 7 bases and J lost 5, with 9 bases in between. The germline V gene encodes CDR1 LNHDA and CDR2 SQIVND (reference sequence). The CDR3 DNA follows: TGTGCCAGTAAGCGGAACCATAATTCACCCCTCCACTTT. It is translated as CASKRNHNSPLHF. The variable domain in full, with the rest retrieved from reference TRBV19 and TRBJ1-6, is DGGITQSPKYLFRKEGQNVTLSCEQNLNHDAMYWYRQDPGQGLRLIYYSQIVNDFQKGDIAEGYSVSREKKESFPLTVTSAQKNPTAFYLCASKRNHNSPLHFGNGTRLTVT.

This clonotype was seen repeatedly, ten times or more. V gene TRBV28 combines with J gene TRBJ1-2; D not resolved. The V and J ends lost 10 bases and 2 bases respectively, with 14 bases between them. Germline CDR1 MDHEN, CDR2 SYDVKM. The CDR3 runs 13 residues. This chain's CDR3 is CATAGDNNYGYTF. The CDR3 nucleotides are TGTGCCACCGCGGGCGACAACAACTATGGCTACACCTTC.